This T cell receptor (beta chain) appears in the sequencing data of a study of blood T cell repertoires in COVID-19. Study-level information: COVID-19 samples, acute and convalescent, were from the United States, Italy and Spain. T cells, B-cell-depleted T cells, or PBMCs supplied cDNA or gDNA.

In the original analysis: The assay estimated nucleated cells by amplifying reference gene primers. TCRdb keeps only in-frame clones here, not all; method: immunoSEQ multiplex PCR. V, J and clone size are taken as reported in that table, and D and trimming were inferred from the DNA itself. The sample lists 200,000 to 250,000 clones, around 86% occurring once. Trimming took 3 bases from V and 0 from J, leaving 21 bases between them. CDR3 length: 18 residues. Germline CDR1 LGHNA, CDR2 YSLEER. The clonotype was recovered from a young woman who had recovered from COVID-19. The sequencing input was peripheral blood. The rearrangement links TRBV4-3 to TRBJ2-7; TRBD1 might be the D (6 bases). DNA for the CDR3: TGCGCCAGCAGCCACCTCGCCTCCGGGACAACCGACTCCTACGAGCAGTACTTC. This sequence encodes CASSHLASGTTDSYEQYF.